The 17 T cell receptor beta chains below all came from one sample that was sequenced in a study of T cells in Graves' hyperthyroidism and ophthalmopathy. RNA transcripts provided the source from which TCR beta CDR3 regions were amplified. Primed by the HTBI set, a first-round RT-PCR was run on the TCR CDR3. TCRdb re-derived calls from the multiplex PCR reads in MiXCR, one entry per CDR3 protein. The repertoire holds about 570,000 distinct CDR3 sequences, with just over 45% as singletons. Material for sequencing was peripheral blood or thyroid tissue (not recorded which). These receptors were collected from an adult woman with Graves' disease, either hyperthyroidism or ophthalmopathy (not recorded which).

This chain joins TRBV15 and TRBJ1-2, with a tentative D call TRBD1 (5 bases). This CDR3 has 16 amino acids. V lost 5 bases and J lost 8, with 24 bases in between. Looked up from germline, CDR1 is LNHNV and CDR2 is YYDKDF (reference sequence). DNA of the CDR3: TGTGCCACCAGCGGACGGGACGGATCCCCGTTGAGGGGCTACACCTTC. Amino acids: CATSGRDGSPLRGYTF.

This clonotype showed up just once. This sequence joins TRBV20-1 and TRBJ2-5; TRBD1 matches at 7 bases. Looked up from germline, CDR1 is DFQATT and CDR2 is SNEGSKA (reference sequence). The CDR3 length is 13 residues. V shed 8 bases and J 9 bases; nucleotides not matched to a gene: 15. CDR3 sequence: CSTTGEGNQPQYF. The CDR3 nucleotides read TGCAGTACAACAGGGGAAGGCAATCAGCCCCAGTACTTC.

The chain employs TRBV7-9 and TRBJ1-4; TRBD1 is a possible D gene (5 bases). CDR1 is SEHNR, CDR2 FQNEAQ, per germline (reference sequence). The V gene lost 2 bases and the J gene lost 7 bases, with 14 bases spanning the gap. CDR3 length: 15 amino acids. CDR3 in DNA: TGTGCCAGCAGCTTAACCGGGGGTCGTGGTGAAAAACTGTTTTTT. It specifies CASSLTGGRGEKLFF.

This clonotype was counted at least ten times. The chain has TRBV5-1 and TRBJ2-2; no clear D gene. Germline V gene data show CDR1 as SGHRS and CDR2 as YFSETQ. The CDR3 totals 17 residues. V lost 0 bases, J lost 0 bases, and 12 bases lay in between. The CDR3, as DNA: TGCGCCAGCAGCTTGGATTTAGGGAACACGAACACCGGGGAGCTGTTTTTT. Its translation: CASSLDLGNTNTGELFF.

This clonotype has just a few counts. CDR3 DNA: TGTGCCATCAGTGAGAGGCAGGGGGCGAGAGAGCAGTACTTC. It specifies CAISERQGAREQYF. The gene calls are TRBV10-3 and TRBJ2-7, with 8 bases aligning to TRBD1. CDR1 is ENHRY and CDR2 is SYGVKD in the germline V gene. With V trimmed by 2 bases and J by 7 bases, 7 bases remained unmatched. The CDR3 extends over 14 amino acids.

The chain couples TRBV2 to TRBJ2-3; D not resolved. Trimming pared 5 bases from V and 4 bases from J, leaving 4 bases between. CDR3 length: 11 residues. The V gene's germline CDR1 is SNHLY and CDR2 FYNNEI. Here the CDR3 reads CASSSADTQYF. CDR3 coding DNA: TGTGCCAGCAGTAGCGCAGATACGCAGTATTTT.

This sequence joins TRBV10-1 and TRBJ1-6; no reliable D call. The germline V gene encodes CDR1 WNHNN and CDR2 SYGVQD (reference sequence). The CDR3 has 13 amino acids. Trimming shortened V by 3 bases and J by 7 bases, and 7 bases separated the two germline ends. The DNA of the CDR3 is TGCGCCAGCAGTGATTTGGGGAATTCACCCCTCCACTTT. It is translated as CASSDLGNSPLHF.

The chain combines TRBV7-9 with TRBJ2-3, with 10 bases that match TRBD1. Germline-derived CDR1 and CDR2 are SEHNR and FQNEAQ (reference sequence). Trimming at V came to 4 bases and at J to 3 bases, leaving 4 bases not matched to a gene. This CDR3 is 15 amino acids long. CDR3 coding DNA: TGTGCCAGCAGCTACCGGGACAGGGGTACAGATACGCAGTATTTT. Its translation: CASSYRDRGTDTQYF.

This clonotype was observed at least ten times. The CDR3, as DNA: TGTGCCACCAGCAAAGATAGAGCATTTGGTGGGGCCAACGTCCTGACTTTC. Its translation: CATSKDRAFGGANVLTF. V is TRBV15 and J is TRBJ2-6; unclear D gene. Trimming removed 4 bases at V and 3 bases at J, with 16 bases between. Germline CDR1 LNHNV, CDR2 YYDKDF (reference sequence). The CDR3 consists of 17 residues.

At least ten counts were recorded for this clonotype. V gene TRBV5-1 combines with J gene TRBJ1-2, with D possibly being TRBD1 (6 bases). The germline V gene has CDR1 SGHRS and CDR2 YFSETQ. This CDR3 is built from 14 residues. Trimming stripped 0 bases from V and 3 bases from J, with 9 bases between. The CDR3 DNA reads as TGCGCCAGCAGCTTGGAGCCAGGGGACTATGGCTACACCTTC. Translating it yields CASSLEPGDYGYTF.

The chain recombines TRBV5-1 with TRBJ1-1; perhaps TRBD1 as D (5 bases). The CDR3 spans 12 residues. The germline V and J ends were trimmed by 4 bases and 7 bases, with 11 bases remaining between them. CDR1 SGHRS and CDR2 YFSETQ come from the germline V gene. The CDR3: CASSRSGDEAFF. Written as DNA, the CDR3 is TGCGCCAGCAGCCGGTCGGGGGATGAAGCTTTCTTT. Full variable domain (missing parts from reference TRBV5-1 and TRBJ1-1): KAGVTQTPRYLIKTRGQQVTLSCSPISGHRSVSWYQQTPGQGLQFLFEYFSETQRNKGNFPGRFSGRQFSNSRSEMNVSTLELGDSALYLCASSRSGDEAFFGQGTRLTVV.

The V gene is TRBV20-1, the J gene TRBJ1-5; the D gene is possibly TRBD1 (6 bases). V was pared by 5 bases and J by 1 base, with 12 bases between. The germline V gene encodes CDR1 DFQATT and CDR2 SNEGSKA (reference sequence). The CDR3 spans 14 residues. In DNA form, the CDR3 reads TGCAGTGCTGTACAGGGTCAGAGCAATCAGCCCCAGCATTTT. Its protein is CSAVQGQSNQPQHF.

This clonotype was seen repeatedly, ten times or more. The chain carries TRBV5-1 and TRBJ2-5; 7 positions agree with TRBD1. The V segment lost 3 bases and the J segment 2 bases; nucleotides outside the gene matches: 4. Germline-derived CDR1 and CDR2 are SGHRS and YFSETQ. The CDR3 has 14 residues. This CDR3 is CASSSGTAQETQYF. In nucleotides, the CDR3 is TGCGCCAGCAGCTCGGGGACAGCACAAGAGACCCAGTACTTC.

The chain joins TRBV5-1 to TRBJ1-2; D is undetermined. Germline CDR1 SGHRS, CDR2 YFSETQ. Trimming left V 1 base short and J 2 bases short, with 9 bases between. The CDR3 spans 14 residues. CDR3 coding DNA: TGCGCCAGCAGCTTGACGATGGCGAACTATGGCTACACCTTC. Translated: CASSLTMANYGYTF.

The genes are TRBV20-1 and TRBJ1-3; D is uncertain. With 5 bases removed from V and 2 bases from J, the gap between germline ends came to 10 bases. In germline, CDR1 is DFQATT, CDR2 SNEGSKA (reference sequence). CDR3 size: 13 residues. CDR3 in DNA: TGCAGTGCTGTCGCACAGCCTGGAAACACCATATATTTT. Encoded protein: CSAVAQPGNTIYF.

The CDR3 nucleotides are TGTGCCAGCAGTTTCCCCAACTGGGTGGGGTCCCAGCATTTT. It is translated as CASSFPNWVGSQHF. The rearrangement uses TRBV28 and TRBJ1-5, with no clear D. V was trimmed by 3 bases and J by 11 bases, leaving 17 bases between them. Germline CDR1 reads MDHEN; CDR2 reads SYDVKM. The CDR3 is 14 amino acids.

The chain couples TRBV2 to TRBJ2-7, with D perhaps TRBD1 (6 bases). The CDR3 sequence is 18 residues long. Trimming pared 2 bases from V and 3 bases from J, leaving 23 bases between. Germline CDR1 SNHLY, CDR2 FYNNEI. The CDR3 loop is CASSEPKVGQPTGYEQYF. Here the CDR3 DNA reads TGTGCCAGCAGTGAACCGAAGGTAGGACAGCCGACGGGCTACGAGCAGTACTTC.